This is a list of T cell receptor beta chains from one sample in a study of EBV T-cell therapy then PD-1 blockade in nasopharyngeal carcinoma. Assay: immunoSEQ multiplex PCR; the TCRdb copy retains only in-frame clones and omits some. The sample contains approximately 23,000 clones, 82% of which appear only once. Their recognized antigens are unknown. The source material was CD8+ T cells from blood, sampled at day -245 from a patient whose treatment included autologous EBV-specific T cells and nivolumab. These receptors all come from a man aged 40-49 years with nasopharyngeal carcinoma. The CDR3 runs from the conserved cysteine through the conserved F or W. The order of the fields is V gene, J gene, clone size, D gene, CDR3 DNA, CDR3 protein. A D gene is named only where the DNA matches it firmly. Some rows mark clone size as missing; the rest say once, few, many or name a class of expanded clone.

V gene: TRBV28
J gene: TRBJ1-1
clone size: -
D gene: -
CDR3 DNA: TGTGCCAGCAGTTTTCCCTCTGAAGCTTTCTTT
CDR3 protein: CASSFPSEAFF

V gene: TRBV3-1/TRBV3-2
J gene: TRBJ2-2
clone size: -
D gene: -
CDR3 DNA: TGTGCCAGCAGCCTTCCAGTCCCGGGACTTACGAACACCGGGGAGCTGTTTTTT
CDR3 protein: CASSLPVPGLTNTGELFF

V gene: TRBV29-1
J gene: TRBJ2-7
clone size: -
D gene: -
CDR3 DNA: TGCAGCGTCTCCTTAGAGGGCCACGAGCAGTACTTC
CDR3 protein: CSVSLEGHEQYF

V gene: TRBV6-4
J gene: TRBJ2-7
clone size: once
D gene: TRBD2
CDR3 DNA: TGTGCCAGCAGTCGACTAGCGGGGGCCTCCTACGAGCAGTACTTC
CDR3 protein: CASSRLAGASYEQYF

V gene: TRBV9
J gene: TRBJ1-2
clone size: -
D gene: -
CDR3 DNA: TGTGCCAGCGGGATCTCTAACTATGGCTACACCTTC
CDR3 protein: CASGISNYGYTF

V gene: TRBV9
J gene: TRBJ2-3
clone size: -
D gene: -
CDR3 DNA: TGTGCCAGCAGCGGCGAAGGGGATACGCAGTATTTT
CDR3 protein: CASSGEGDTQYF

V gene: TRBV2
J gene: TRBJ2-7
clone size: -
D gene: -
CDR3 DNA: TGTGCCAGCACAGGGTGGCCCGACTACGAGCAGTACTTC
CDR3 protein: CASTGWPDYEQYF

V gene: TRBV10-3
J gene: TRBJ2-7
clone size: -
D gene: -
CDR3 DNA: TGTGCCATCAGTGAGTCGGGTTACGAGCAGTACTTC
CDR3 protein: CAISESGYEQYF

V gene: TRBV4-1
J gene: TRBJ1-5
clone size: -
D gene: -
CDR3 DNA: TGCGCCAGCAGCCAAGCCAATCAGCCCCAGCATTTT
CDR3 protein: CASSQANQPQHF

V gene: TRBV5-6
J gene: TRBJ2-3
clone size: -
D gene: -
CDR3 DNA: TGTGCCAGCAGCTTGGCCGTAAGGGAAGGAACAGATACGCAGTATTTT
CDR3 protein: CASSLAVREGTDTQYF

V gene: TRBV6-6
J gene: TRBJ2-7
clone size: medium-sized
D gene: TRBD1
CDR3 DNA: TGTGCCAGCAGCACCGACAGGGGGGAACCCTACGAGCAGTACTTC
CDR3 protein: CASSTDRGEPYEQYF

V gene: TRBV9
J gene: TRBJ2-3
clone size: -
D gene: -
CDR3 DNA: TGTGCCAGCAGCGTATCCTGGAACCTGGTTACAGATACGCAGTATTTT
CDR3 protein: CASSVSWNLVTDTQYF

V gene: TRBV3-1/TRBV3-2
J gene: TRBJ2-7
clone size: few
D gene: TRBD2
CDR3 DNA: TGTGCCCGCCAACTAGCGGGGGGTCTCTACGAGCAGTACTTC
CDR3 protein: CARQLAGGLYEQYF

V gene: TRBV9
J gene: TRBJ1-2
clone size: -
D gene: -
CDR3 DNA: TGTGCCAGCAGCGTAGCAGATAACTATGGCTACACCTTC
CDR3 protein: CASSVADNYGYTF

V gene: TRBV29-1
J gene: TRBJ2-7
clone size: once
D gene: -
CDR3 DNA: TGCAGCGTCGGAAGGGAAGAGCCATACGAGCAGTACTTC
CDR3 protein: CSVGREEPYEQYF

V gene: TRBV9
J gene: TRBJ2-3
clone size: -
D gene: -
CDR3 DNA: TGTGCCAGCAGCCCCCGTGGTGCGCGCACAGATACGCAGTATTTT
CDR3 protein: CASSPRGARTDTQYF

V gene: TRBV5-6
J gene: TRBJ1-1
clone size: -
D gene: -
CDR3 DNA: TGTGCCAGCGCACTGGCTCGTTTGGATTCCTCTGAAGCTTTCTTT
CDR3 protein: CASALARLDSSEAFF

V gene: TRBV2
J gene: TRBJ2-1
clone size: -
D gene: -
CDR3 DNA: TGTGCCAGCAGGTACAGGAATGAGCAGTTCTTC
CDR3 protein: CASRYRNEQFF

V gene: TRBV5-4
J gene: TRBJ1-3
clone size: -
D gene: -
CDR3 DNA: TGTGCCAGCAGCCTGGGATTATTCTCTGGAAACACCATATATTTT
CDR3 protein: CASSLGLFSGNTIYF

V gene: TRBV4-3
J gene: TRBJ1-3
clone size: once
D gene: TRBD1
CDR3 DNA: TGCGCCAGCAGCCAAGACCGGGACAGGAACACCATATATTTT
CDR3 protein: CASSQDRDRNTIYF

V gene: TRBV25-1
J gene: TRBJ2-7
clone size: -
D gene: -
CDR3 DNA: TGTGCCAGCAGTGGTAGGTTTTACGAGCAGTACTTC
CDR3 protein: CASSGRFYEQYF

V gene: TRBV27
J gene: TRBJ1-4
clone size: -
D gene: -
CDR3 DNA: TGTGCCAGCAGTTTAGGCGAAAAACTGTTTTTT
CDR3 protein: CASSLGEKLFF

V gene: TRBV4-3
J gene: TRBJ2-1
clone size: -
D gene: TRBD2
CDR3 DNA: TGCGCCAGCAGCCAAGGGACTAGCGGGGGGCACAATGAGCAGTTCTTC
CDR3 protein: CASSQGTSGGHNEQFF

V gene: TRBV7-9
J gene: TRBJ2-5
clone size: -
D gene: TRBD2
CDR3 DNA: TGTGCCAGCAGCTTGGGACTAGAAGAGACCCAGTACTTC
CDR3 protein: CASSLGLEETQYF

V gene: TRBV10-3
J gene: TRBJ2-3
clone size: -
D gene: TRBD1
CDR3 DNA: TGTGCCATCAGTGACGACAGGGGAACAGATACGCAGTATTTT
CDR3 protein: CAISDDRGTDTQYF

V gene: TRBV6-2/TRBV6-3
J gene: TRBJ1-5
clone size: once
D gene: -
CDR3 DNA: TGTGCCAGCAGTCGAGATGAAGGGAGCAATCAGCCCCAGCATTTT
CDR3 protein: CASSRDEGSNQPQHF

V gene: TRBV29-1
J gene: TRBJ2-3
clone size: -
D gene: -
CDR3 DNA: TGCAGCGCTACCCCTTCCAGGGTTGGTGTCGGCACAGATACGCAGTATTTT
CDR3 protein: CSATPSRVGVGTDTQYF

V gene: TRBV4-3
J gene: TRBJ1-5
clone size: -
D gene: -
CDR3 DNA: TGCGCCAGCAGCCAAGACGGGGCAGGCTATCAGCCCCAGCATTTT
CDR3 protein: CASSQDGAGYQPQHF

V gene: TRBV2
J gene: TRBJ1-1
clone size: few
D gene: -
CDR3 DNA: TGTGCCAGCATTGTTGGGGGCACTGAAGCTTTCTTT
CDR3 protein: CASIVGGTEAFF

V gene: TRBV28
J gene: TRBJ2-3
clone size: -
D gene: TRBD1
CDR3 DNA: TGTGCCAGCAGCCGGGGACAGGGCGACACAGATACGCAGTATTTT
CDR3 protein: CASSRGQGDTDTQYF

V gene: TRBV6-1
J gene: TRBJ2-7
clone size: -
D gene: -
CDR3 DNA: TGTGCCAGCAGTGAAGCGGCAGGGGAAAGCTACGAGCAGTACTTC
CDR3 protein: CASSEAAGESYEQYF

V gene: TRBV27
J gene: TRBJ1-2
clone size: -
D gene: -
CDR3 DNA: TGTGCCAGCAGTGGGAAAAACAGGGCCTATGGCTACACCTTC
CDR3 protein: CASSGKNRAYGYTF

V gene: TRBV5-4
J gene: TRBJ1-1
clone size: -
D gene: -
CDR3 DNA: TGTGCCAGCAGCTTGTTACAGGCTTGGGACACTGAAGCTTTCTTT
CDR3 protein: CASSLLQAWDTEAFF

V gene: TRBV6-4
J gene: TRBJ2-1
clone size: -
D gene: -
CDR3 DNA: TGTGCCAGCAGTCCCTCGGGAGGGACAGGGTACAATGAGCAGTTCTTC
CDR3 protein: CASSPSGGTGYNEQFF

V gene: TRBV4-1
J gene: TRBJ2-1
clone size: -
D gene: -
CDR3 DNA: TGCGCCAGCAGCCAAGTCCATGACTCCTACAATGAGCAGTTCTTC
CDR3 protein: CASSQVHDSYNEQFF

V gene: TRBV6-2/TRBV6-3
J gene: TRBJ2-3
clone size: -
D gene: -
CDR3 DNA: TGTGCCAGCAGTTACCAGAGGCCAACTCCCTCCCTTTTT
CDR3 protein: CASSYQRPTPSLF

V gene: TRBV20-1
J gene: TRBJ1-6
clone size: -
D gene: -
CDR3 DNA: TGCAGTGCTAGAGAGGGGCCACCCCTCCACTTT
CDR3 protein: CSAREGPPLHF

V gene: TRBV7-2
J gene: TRBJ2-7
clone size: -
D gene: TRBD1
CDR3 DNA: TGTGCCAGCAGCTCGACAGGGATCCACGAGCAGTACTTC
CDR3 protein: CASSSTGIHEQYF

V gene: TRBV27
J gene: TRBJ2-2
clone size: once
D gene: TRBD2
CDR3 DNA: TGTGCCACCACATATAGCGGGGGGGAGAACACCGGGGAGCTGTTTTTT
CDR3 protein: CATTYSGGENTGELFF

V gene: TRBV6-1
J gene: TRBJ1-1
clone size: -
D gene: -
CDR3 DNA: TGTGCCAGCAGTGAAGTCGGGGGTGCTGAAGCTTTCTTT
CDR3 protein: CASSEVGGAEAFF

V gene: TRBV6-1
J gene: TRBJ2-7
clone size: medium-sized
D gene: TRBD2
CDR3 DNA: TGTGCCAGCAGTGAAGGGACTAGCGGCTCCTACGAGCAGTACTTC
CDR3 protein: CASSEGTSGSYEQYF